This T cell receptor beta chain emerged from a study of blood T cell repertoires in COVID-19. Study-wide context: The United States, Italy and Spain provided the acute and convalescent COVID-19 samples. Sources were T cells, B-cell-depleted T cells, or PBMCs; the material itself was cDNA or gDNA.

Original processing methods: Using reference gene primer amplification, nucleated cell counts were estimated. The method was immunoSEQ multiplex PCR; TCRdb's version includes in-frame clones alone and lacks a portion of them. That table gives V, J and clone size, and the DNA gave D and trimming. The sample includes about 140,000 clones, about 80% seen only once; the top ten take roughly 3.5%. Germline-derived CDR1 and CDR2 are KGHDR and SFDVKD. This CDR3 region has 17 residues. V lost 3 bases and J lost 5; bases outside the gene matches: 11. This receptor was taken from a man aged 55 to 70 with acute or convalescent COVID-19. The V gene is TRBV24-1, the J gene TRBJ2-5; 10 bases line up with TRBD2. Source material: peripheral blood. CDR3 sequence: CATSDPQREGLEETQYF. The CDR3 bases are TGTGCCACCAGTGATCCGCAGCGGGAGGGCCTTGAGGAGACCCAGTACTTC.